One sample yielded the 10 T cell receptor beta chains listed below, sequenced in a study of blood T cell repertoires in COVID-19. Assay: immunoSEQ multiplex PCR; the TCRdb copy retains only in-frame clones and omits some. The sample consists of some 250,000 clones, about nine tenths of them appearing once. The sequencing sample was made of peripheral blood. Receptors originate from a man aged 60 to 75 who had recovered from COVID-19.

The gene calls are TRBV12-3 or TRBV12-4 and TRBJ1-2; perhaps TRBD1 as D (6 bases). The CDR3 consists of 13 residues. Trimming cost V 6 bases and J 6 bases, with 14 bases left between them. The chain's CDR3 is CASSLDSDHGYTF. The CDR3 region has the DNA TGTGCCAGCAGCCTGGACAGCGATCATGGCTACACCTTC.

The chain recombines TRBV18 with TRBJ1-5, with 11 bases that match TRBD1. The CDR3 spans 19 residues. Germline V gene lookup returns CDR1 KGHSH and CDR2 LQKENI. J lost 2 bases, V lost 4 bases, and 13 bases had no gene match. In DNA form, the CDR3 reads TGTGCCAGCTCACACGGACAGGGGGCGATAAGTGTCGGCAATCAGCCCCAGCATTTT. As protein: CASSHGQGAISVGNQPQHF.

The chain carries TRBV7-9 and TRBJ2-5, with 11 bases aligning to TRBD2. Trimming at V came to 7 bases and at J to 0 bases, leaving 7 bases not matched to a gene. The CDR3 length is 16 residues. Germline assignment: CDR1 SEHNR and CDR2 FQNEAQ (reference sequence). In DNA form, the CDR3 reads TGTGCCAGCACCAAACCTAGCGGGGGGAACCAAGAGACCCAGTACTTC. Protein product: CASTKPSGGNQETQYF.

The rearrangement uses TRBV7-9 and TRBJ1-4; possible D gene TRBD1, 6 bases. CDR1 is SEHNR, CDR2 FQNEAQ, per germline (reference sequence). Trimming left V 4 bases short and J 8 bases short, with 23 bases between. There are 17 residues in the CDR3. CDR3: CASSYSRGGQTVEKLFF. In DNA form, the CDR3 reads TGTGCCAGCAGCTACTCGAGAGGCGGACAGACAGTCGAAAAACTGTTTTTT.

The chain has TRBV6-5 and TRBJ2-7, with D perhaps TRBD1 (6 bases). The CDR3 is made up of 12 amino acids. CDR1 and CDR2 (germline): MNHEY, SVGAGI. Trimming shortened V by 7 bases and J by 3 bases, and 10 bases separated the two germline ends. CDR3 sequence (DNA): TGTGCCAGCACCGGACAGTTCTACGAGCAGTACTTC. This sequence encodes CASTGQFYEQYF.

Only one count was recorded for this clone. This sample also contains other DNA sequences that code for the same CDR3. The CDR3 DNA follows: TGTGCCAGCAGCTTAGCAGGCAGCTCCTACAATGAGCAGTTCTTC. It translates to CASSLAGSSYNEQFF. The rearrangement uses TRBV11-2 and TRBJ2-1, with unresolved D. This CDR3 spans 15 amino acids. Deletions cut 1 base from V and 0 bases from J, with 7 bases between. In germline, CDR1 is SGHAT, CDR2 FQNNGV.

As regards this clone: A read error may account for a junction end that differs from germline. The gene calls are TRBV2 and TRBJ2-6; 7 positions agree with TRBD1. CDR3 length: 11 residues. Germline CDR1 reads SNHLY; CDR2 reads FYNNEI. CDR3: CASSEGRTGHF. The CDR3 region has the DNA TGTGCCAGCAGTGAGGGCAGGACAGGACATTTC.

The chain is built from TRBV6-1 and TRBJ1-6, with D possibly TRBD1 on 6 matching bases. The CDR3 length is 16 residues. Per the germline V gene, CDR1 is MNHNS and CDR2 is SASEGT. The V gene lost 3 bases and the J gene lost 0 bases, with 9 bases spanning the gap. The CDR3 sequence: CASSDRGSSYNSPLHF. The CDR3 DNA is TGTGCCAGCAGTGACAGGGGAAGCTCCTATAATTCACCCCTCCACTTT.

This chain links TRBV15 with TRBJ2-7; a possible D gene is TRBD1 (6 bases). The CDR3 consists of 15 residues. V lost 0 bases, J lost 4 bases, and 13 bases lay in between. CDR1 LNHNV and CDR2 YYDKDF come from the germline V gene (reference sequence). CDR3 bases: TGTGCCACCAGCAGAGATAGAGGACAGCTTTACGAGCAGTACGTC. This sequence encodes CATSRDRGQLYEQYV.

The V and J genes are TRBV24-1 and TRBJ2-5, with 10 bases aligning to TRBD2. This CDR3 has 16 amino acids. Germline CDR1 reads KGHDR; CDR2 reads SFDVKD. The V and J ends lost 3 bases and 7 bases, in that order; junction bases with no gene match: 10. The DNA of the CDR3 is TGTGCCACCAGTGATAGCTCAGCGGGGGGGCGGCCGACCCAGTACTTC. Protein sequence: CATSDSSAGGRPTQYF.